The clone carrying this T cell receptor (beta chain) turned up a few times. Its antigen is not known. The PCR employed 60 Vbeta primers together with 13 Jbeta primers. Sequencing used immunoSEQ multiplex PCR; TCRdb keeps in-frame clones, though not all of them. This sample has 85,000 to 130,000 clones, with 9.5% to 13% found just once. The data derive from a study of cytomegalovirus exposure and HLA in healthy donors. Whole-study results and caveats: The study listed 150 to 200 cytomegalovirus-associated TCR beta chains.

Germline V gene sequence: CDR1 SGHTA, CDR2 FQGNSA. This CDR3 is 14 amino acids long. V lost 5 bases to trimming and J lost 6 bases; unmatched junction nucleotides: 6. The sequence was collected from a man aged 35-49 years in good health and CMV-seropositive. Material: PBMCs. J is TRBJ1-4 and V is TRBV7-2; TRBD1 matches 7 bases. The chain's CDR3 is CASSLTGVDEKLFF. The CDR3 nucleotides read TGTGCCAGCAGCCTCACAGGGGTAGATGAAAAACTGTTTTTT.